A selection of T cell receptor beta chains follows, all from one sample in a study of cytomegalovirus exposure and HLA in healthy donors. Using immunoSEQ multiplex PCR, the repertoire was profiled, and TCRdb retains in-frame clones only, with some absent. In all, the sample yields about 110,000 clones. Sequencing was carried out using PBMCs. Receptors originate from a man aged 35 to 55 in good health and CMV-seropositive. Each CDR3 is given with its conserved first and last residue. D genes are given only for firm matches.

V gene	D gene	J gene	CDR3 protein
TRBV6-1	NA	TRBJ2-7	CASSTGRDREQYF
TRBV6-5	TRBD2	TRBJ2-5	CASSLTSGAQETQYF
TRBV4-3	TRBD2	TRBJ2-3	CASSRRTSGTDTDTQYF
TRBV5-1	TRBD2	TRBJ2-1	CASSSGTSDYNEQFF
TRBV7-9	NA	TRBJ1-1	CASSFGSYTEAFF
TRBV2	NA	TRBJ2-4	CASLGLAKNIQYF
TRBV2	TRBD2	TRBJ2-1	CASKPGLVHEQFF
TRBV7-8	TRBD1	TRBJ2-6	CASSFGFGDRVAGANVLTF
TRBV20-1	NA	TRBJ2-5	CSALSLETQYF
TRBV4-3	TRBD1	TRBJ2-7	CASSQDRWAGGVEQYF
TRBV14	NA	TRBJ1-1	CASSAGSNTEAFF
TRBV5-1	TRBD2	TRBJ2-2	CASSPLALAGGQRSLRELFF
TRBV29-1	NA	TRBJ1-1	CSVPRPGLSNTEAFF
TRBV28	NA	TRBJ1-5	CASSLRRGNQPQHF
TRBV2	TRBD1	TRBJ2-1	CASSVRGGTYNEQFF
TRBV4-2	TRBD1	TRBJ1-2	CASSQDSGPDRGAF
TRBV5-6	TRBD1	TRBJ2-5	CASTIRGRETQYF
TRBV28	NA	TRBJ2-5	CASTRRSSYQETQYF
TRBV5-6	NA	TRBJ2-7	CASSRPRGNAYEQYF
TRBV20-1	NA	TRBJ1-1	CSANRNTEAFF
TRBV6-6	TRBD2	TRBJ2-3	CASSHGGSGTDTQYF
TRBV4-3	NA	TRBJ2-3	CASSQDSLPTDTQYF
TRBV6-1	NA	TRBJ2-3	CASSEALGDSAQYF
TRBV2	NA	TRBJ1-6	CASSFRVSSPLHF
TRBV9	TRBD2	TRBJ2-3	CASSVEHGLAGGGTQYF
TRBV9	NA	TRBJ2-3	CASSPNPQADTQYF
TRBV4-1	NA	TRBJ1-4	CASSPTQWGVEKLFF
TRBV6-1	NA	TRBJ1-1	CASSAGPGTLKTEAFF
TRBV19	TRBD2	TRBJ2-5	CATSSGGIETQYF
TRBV27	TRBD1	TRBJ1-2	CASRKSGTGNYGYTF
TRBV15	NA	TRBJ1-2	CATSRVLTGMLGGYTF
TRBV2	NA	TRBJ2-3	CASGRGGSLDTQYF
TRBV19	NA	TRBJ1-4	CASREATNEKLFF
TRBV6-1	TRBD2	TRBJ2-1	CASSDGGTSYNEQFF
TRBV7-2	TRBD1	TRBJ2-7	CASSPGQTHEQYF
TRBV7-2	TRBD2	TRBJ2-2	CASSSSSGRRTGELFF
TRBV5-6	NA	TRBJ2-2	CASSFIGRGNTGELFF